What follows are 2 T cell receptor beta chains derived from one specimen sequenced in a study of T cells after yellow fever vaccination. Using its own MiXCR run on the 5' RACE reads, TCRdb lists one record per CDR3 protein. The table shows hundreds of thousands of distinct CDR3 sequences, with 13% occurring only once. Sequencing was performed on PBMCs, taken on the day of the yellow fever booster vaccination. The receptors were gathered from a man younger than 45 who received the YFV17D yellow fever vaccine.

This clonotype was detected only a few times. The chain couples TRBV7-2 to TRBJ2-7; TRBD1 matches 9 bases. The CDR3 is made up of 12 amino acids. J lost 11 bases, V lost 1 base, and 3 bases had no gene match. Germline values: CDR1 SGHTA, CDR2 FQGNSA. CDR3 in amino acids: CASSLVGTGKYF. The CDR3 nucleotides read TGTGCCAGCAGCTTAGTTGGGACAGGGAAGTACTTC.

The J gene is TRBJ2-5, the V gene TRBV19, with no clear D. V was shortened by 1 base and J by 5 bases, with 14 bases between the two germline ends. This CDR3 has 15 amino acids. From germline, CDR1 is LNHDA and CDR2 SQIVND (reference sequence). The CDR3 region is CASSIAPGGMETQYF. DNA for the CDR3: TGTGCCAGTAGTATAGCGCCAGGTGGGATGGAGACCCAGTACTTC.